The rows below give T cell receptor beta chains drawn from one sample of a study of Graves' ophthalmopathy and Graves' hyperthyroidism. TCRdb used MiXCR to reprocess the multiplex PCR reads, holding one entry per CDR3 protein. The sample includes roughly 380,000 distinct CDR3 sequences, 15% seen only once; the top ten take about 7%. Sequenced sample: peripheral blood. The receptor source for this set is a woman aged 18-29 years with stable Graves' hyperthyroidism. Both conserved end residues are part of each CDR3.

CASSLQHWNQPQHF TRBV12-3/TRBV12-4 14
CASSYGTVNTEAFF TRBV6-5 14
CASSKEGGRTEAFF TRBV12-3/TRBV12-4 14
CAGARDAGYEQYF TRBV11-2 13
CASSYSSGYGELFF TRBV6-5 14
CASSLVGTGGTEAFF TRBV7-2 15
CASSLVAGVTNQPQHF TRBV19 16
CASGLGAAVTEAFF TRBV12-5 14
CASSAGLLQGSNTGELFF TRBV18 18
CASLQKLAANTEAFF TRBV19 15
CASSRYRFSGNTIYF TRBV12-3/TRBV12-4 15
CASSYQQTNTEAFF TRBV6-2/TRBV6-3 14
CASSEAQDSGNTIYF TRBV6-1 15
CASSETVGTEAFF TRBV2 13
CSAASDSPYEQYF TRBV20-1 13
CASTFGGALYEQYF TRBV6-5 14
CASSEVRGPETQYF TRBV25-1 14
CASSPTGVDYEQYF TRBV7-9 14
CASSPPVGRETQYF TRBV18 14
CAINSRGVGIAEAFF TRBV10-3 15
CATSRVMNTEAFF TRBV15 13
CATSGGGANYGYTF TRBV24-1 14
CASSYERGQPQHF TRBV6-5 13
CATSDPGTENTEAFF TRBV24-1 15
CSARTQGASSYEQYF TRBV20-1 15
CASSEHRDRVGEQYF TRBV6-1 15